The entry below describes one TCR beta chain. What this receptor recognizes is not known. Within one base of it there is no much larger clone, and no base qualities were kept. This specimen belongs to a study of shared clonotypes between healthy human individuals (TCRdb year 2020). Notes on the research overall: The cohort comprised a couple of women and three men aged 18 to 49 years. For each donor, CD4 naive and CD4 memory were each given three plates, CD8 naive was given two plates, and CD8 memory was given one plate. The study deeply sequenced blood TCR repertoires of several healthy adults to estimate repertoire size and the extent of clonotype sharing between individuals. To increase sequencing depth and limit assay-specific biases, different laboratories used diverse techniques to prepare libraries and sequence TCR repertoires. Each donor's leukapheresis produced roughly between roughly 0.85 and 10 billion PBMCs. What the study reported, not specific to this receptor: Sampling was restricted to blood, and TCR repertoires in tissue are likely to differ from TCR repertoires in blood. Clonotypes shared by all four sorted-subset donors showed higher generation probabilities than non-shared clonotypes. Rarefaction of sorted-subset datasets indicated incomplete sequencing despite the large sequencing depth. Because the study included only a small number of donors, the genetic and exposure-history diversity represented was limited. Naive subsets generally had larger estimated clonotype richness than memory subsets. Sharing across a handful of donors was observed for about 5% of naive CD4, 3.5% of naive CD8, 2% to 2.5% of memory CD4, and approximately 0.41% of memory CD8 clonotypes. Pairwise subsampling led to the expectation that sequencing depth would affect the degree of clonotype sharing among donors.

CD8 naive samples were CD45RO-negative cells positively selected for CCR7, giving a CD45RA+CCR7+ population that excluded TemRA cells. Healthy HIV-negative adults with no recently reported acute infections or vaccinations were included as donors. Only Caucasian adults living in Nashville, Tennessee, USA were represented among the donors. After blood collection by leukapheresis, PBMCs were isolated using Ficoll-Histopaque density gradient centrifugation and then cryopreserved in the vapor phase of liquid nitrogen. Analytical flow cytometry was used to check the purity and quantity of every magnetically sorted T cell population. Genomic DNA was isolated from each sorted fraction and quantified by UV absorbance on a Nanodrop 2000c. As encoded in the germline V gene, CDR1 is MDHEN while CDR2 is SYDVKM. Taken from cysteine to phenylalanine, the CDR3 has 14 residues. The CDR3 DNA has 42 bases and is translated from base 1. Germline trimming: 3 bases from V, 7 bases from J; junction bases outside gene matches: 4.

Using the deep immunoSEQ assay, TCR CDR3 regions were amplified from genomic DNA by multiplex PCR. Extracted genomic DNA from each cell subset was distributed evenly across all wells of several immunoSEQ 96-well plates, and each plate was treated as a replicate. For sorted subsets, approximately 0.2 ug of genomic DNA, equivalent to 30,000 or so T cell genomes, went into each replicate PCR. Purified libraries were measured with a Qubit 3.0 fluorometer, size-checked on a Bioanalyzer 2100, and measured again with the KAPA Library Quantification kit. Every immunoSEQ 96-well plate was sequenced on a separate single-read 150-cycle Illumina NextSeq 550 flow cell. Concerning the study's data processing: The immunoSEQ output contained only junctional sequences without quality scores, so filtering could not match that applied to full-length reads. To assign V/J genes and CDR3, sequences were annotated using PyIR, a Python wrapper for IgBLAST v1.9, with IMGT germline references. Reads were removed for weak V/J assignments (E-value above 1e-6), missing CDR3, stop codons, out-of-frame junctions, or ambiguous translated residues. V3J clonotypes were defined as sequences sharing the same inferred V gene, J gene, and CDR3 amino acid sequence. To compute the percentage overlap between repertoires, the number of shared unique clonotypes was divided by the size of the smaller repertoire. Richness of each repertoire was evaluated using RTK rarefaction, the Chao1 estimator, and Recon v2.1 estimates of unobserved clonotypes. Generation probabilities for all TCRbeta clonotypes obtained by the gDNA method from a handful of donors were computed using OLGA. In TCRdb, the immuneACCESS table is reduced to in-frame sequences with V and J assigned. These tables do not hold every clone; where another copy was compared, an unresolved V gene accounts for under half, and the others remain unexplained. V, J and clone size are taken as reported in that table, and D and trimming were inferred from the DNA itself. The table for this sample lists about 590,000 clones; 95% of them were counted only once. The ten largest clonotypes hold 0.085% to 0.11% of the sample.

This TCR was sampled from a woman aged 25-40 years in good health. Material for sequencing was naive CD8+ T cells sorted from blood. Interpreted using the paper, the cell subset or site label stands for: CD45RA+CCR7+. The chain is encoded by TRBV28 joined to TRBJ1-4; 8 of the junction bases match TRBD1. The CDR3: CASSFSTGVEKLFF. At the DNA level, the sequence is TGTGCCAGCAGTTTCTCGACAGGGGTTGAAAAACTGTTTTTT.